Sequencing of this TCR beta chain was carried out in a study of cytomegalovirus exposure and HLA in healthy donors. Whole-study results and caveats: A classifier reportedly called cytomegalovirus status with high sensitivity and specificity.

Assay: immunoSEQ multiplex PCR; the TCRdb copy retains only in-frame clones and omits some. There are 150,000 to 200,000 clones in the sample; roughly 82% occur only once, and around 7% lies in the top ten. As concerns this clone: As yet, its antigen is unknown.

V lost 6 bases and J lost 0; bases outside the gene matches: 4. This CDR3 has 17 amino acids. Germline-derived CDR1 and CDR2 are LNHDA and SQIVND (reference sequence). The rearrangement links TRBV19 to TRBJ2-6; 11 nucleotides line up with TRBD1. Specimen: PBMCs. The receptor's source is a man between 18 and 29 years old in good health and CMV-seropositive. CDR3 coding DNA: TGTGCCAGTAGCTCCGGGACAGGGGGCTCTGGGGCCAACGTCCTGACTTTC. It codes for CASSSGTGGSGANVLTF.